A single sample is the source of the 2 T cell receptor beta chains below, sequenced in a study of TIL therapy for anti-PD-1-resistant metastatic lung cancer. The immunoSEQ assay was v3. TCRdb's copy holds only in-frame clones and misses some; the assay was immunoSEQ multiplex PCR. This table has about 52,000 clones, around three quarters appearing once. Time point of the sample: pre-treatment sample, taken before nivolumab and TIL therapy. The source was blood, collected at baseline. These receptors were taken from a woman aged 30-79 years with non-small cell lung cancer.

The rearrangement links TRBV5-6 to TRBJ1-1; D might be TRBD1 (5 bases). V lost 0 bases and J lost 1, with 7 bases in between. The CDR3 runs to 14 residues. Germline CDR1 is SGHDT and CDR2 is YYEEEE. The CDR3 DNA sequence: TGTGCCAGCAGCTTGGGACAGACGAACACTGAAGCTTTCTTT. Translating gives CASSLGQTNTEAFF.

This chain links TRBV30 with TRBJ1-2, with 7 bases identical to TRBD1. Germline V CDR1 and CDR2: GTSNPN, SVGIG (reference sequence). V was clipped by 4 bases and J by 4 bases; unmatched bases: 12. This CDR3 contains 15 residues. CDR3 sequence (DNA): TGTGCCTGGACTCAAAACGGAGGGGGCAGCTATGGCTACACCTTC. Amino acids: CAWTQNGGGSYGYTF. The variable domain in full, completed from reference TRBV30 and TRBJ1-2, reads SQTIHQWPATLVQPVGSPLSLECTVEGTSNPNLYWYRQAAGRGLQLLFYSVGIGQISSEVPQNLSASRPQDRQFILSSKKLLLSDSGFYLCAWTQNGGGSYGYTFGSGTRLTVV.